The clone carrying this TCR beta chain was seen repeatedly, ten times or more. Its specificity is not known. The data originate from a study of T cell repertoires in cytomegalovirus infection. Overall study context: CMV infection plus the matching HLA type was flagged by public TCR beta signatures. Study-wide points: Identification of carriers of CMV plus the relevant HLA was performed using cumulative public TCR beta family frequency. HLA-C-restricted CMV-specific TCR beta clonotypes prevailed in the ex vivo response.

TCRdb re-called the reads with MiXCR, one entry per CDR3 protein. Of roughly 230,000 distinct CDR3 sequences listed, over 20% are singletons. CDR3 length equals 12 residues. Germline assignment: CDR1 SEHNR and CDR2 FQNEAQ (reference sequence). Trimming stripped 5 bases from V and 8 bases from J, with 10 bases between. This TCR was recovered from a human donor in good health (CMV status not recorded). Some clones in this sample may be carry-over from other donors' samples. The chain combines TRBV7-9 with TRBJ2-1, with a possible D match to TRBD1 (5 bases). The sequenced material came from CD8+ T cells from PBMCs. The CDR3 DNA reads as TGTGCCAGCAGCCAAGTAGGGGATGAGCAGTTCTTC. Amino acids: CASSQVGDEQFF.